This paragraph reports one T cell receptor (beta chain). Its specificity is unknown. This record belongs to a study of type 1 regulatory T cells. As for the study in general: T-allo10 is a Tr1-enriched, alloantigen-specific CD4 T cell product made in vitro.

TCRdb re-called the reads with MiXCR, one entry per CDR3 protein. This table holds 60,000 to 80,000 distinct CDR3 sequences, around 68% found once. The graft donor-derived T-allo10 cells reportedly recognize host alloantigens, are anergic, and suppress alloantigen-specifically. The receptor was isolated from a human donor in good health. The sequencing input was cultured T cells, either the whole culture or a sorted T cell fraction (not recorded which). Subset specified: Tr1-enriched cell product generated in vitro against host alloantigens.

The CDR3 region is CSVATGTDSNYGYTF. CDR3 nucleotides: TGCAGCGTCGCCACCGGGACGGACTCTAACTATGGCTACACCTTC. This chain joins TRBV29-1 and TRBJ1-2, with D perhaps TRBD1 (5 bases). This CDR3 is 15 amino acids long. Trimming pared 6 bases from V and 0 bases from J, leaving 17 bases between. Germline V gives CDR1 SQVTM, CDR2 ANQGSEA.